What follows describes a single T cell receptor (beta chain). The antigen remains undetermined. A much larger clonotype is one base distant, so this may be a read error. Germline DNA was also extracted, while the blood RNA originated from unsorted whole blood. The data were taken from a study of tumor-infiltrating lymphocytes in primary liver carcinoma. Germline-derived CDR1 and CDR2 are SGHAT and FQNNGV. V shed 5 bases and J shed 8 bases, with 13 bases lying between them. The CDR3 loop spans 14 amino acids. Notes on the study in general: Bulk samples went unsorted, so CD4+ and CD8+ repertoires were not compared. Tumors carried a top-250-clone fraction significantly exceeding that of blood (p = 0.039). Pairs comparing tumor with adjacent tissue or blood overlapped less than pairs drawn from tumor regions.

The template, roughly 0.45 ug total RNA, yielded TCR beta cDNA made with a constant-region primer. Three-round nested multiplex PCR performed with slightly modified ARM-PCR produced the TCR beta libraries. The first two PCR rounds used TRBV1-TRBV30 primers with a Cbeta primer, roughly 10 cycles each. TCRdb fed the multiplex PCR reads into MiXCR, producing one record per CDR3 protein. The sample holds fewer than 350,000 distinct CDR3 sequences, 65% seen once. Sequencing was performed on peripheral blood. This sequence joins TRBV11-2 and TRBJ2-6, with D perhaps TRBD2 (6 bases). The clonotype comes from a man aged 35-49 years with primary liver carcinoma and hepatitis B virus infection. CDR3 region: CASSPRDSTNVLTF. CDR3 DNA: TGTGCCAGCAGCCCCCGGGACTCGACCAACGTCCTGACTTTC.